The rows below give T cell receptor beta chains drawn from one sample of a study of shared clonotypes between healthy human individuals. Data came from immunoSEQ multiplex PCR; TCRdb stores just in-frame clones and leaves some out. The sample holds over a million clones, 75% to 80% seen once. What was sequenced was memory CD4+ T cells from PBMCs. Receptors originate from a man younger than 35 in good health. Some clones in this sample may be carry-over from other donors' samples. Each CDR3 is given with its conserved first and last residue.

CDR3aa	v_gene	j_gene
CASSRLAPSDTQYF	TRBV9	TRBJ2-3
CASSSTSGSRNEQFF	TRBV7-2	TRBJ2-1
CASSLNPGGTEAFF	TRBV5-1	TRBJ1-1
CASSPRDRANEQFF	TRBV7-8	TRBJ2-1
CASSPGTVTGYEQYF	TRBV7-8	TRBJ2-7
CASKRLVRTDTQYF	TRBV2	TRBJ2-3
CASSYRGTAMNTEAFF	TRBV6-5	TRBJ1-1
CASSDGQGYTEAFF	TRBV9	TRBJ1-1
CASSSETGEWRNEQYF	TRBV7-8	TRBJ2-7
CASSLAAGSSYNEQFF	TRBV5-1	TRBJ2-1
CASSLKGAGTEAFF	TRBV27	TRBJ1-1
CASSQGRGGNQPQHF	TRBV4-3	TRBJ1-5
CASSVGGTIQETQYF	TRBV9	TRBJ2-5
CASSLLGGNEQFF	TRBV19	TRBJ2-1
CASSHLGWVTEAFF	TRBV14	TRBJ1-1
CASSLEWGGNQPQHF	TRBV5-1	TRBJ1-5